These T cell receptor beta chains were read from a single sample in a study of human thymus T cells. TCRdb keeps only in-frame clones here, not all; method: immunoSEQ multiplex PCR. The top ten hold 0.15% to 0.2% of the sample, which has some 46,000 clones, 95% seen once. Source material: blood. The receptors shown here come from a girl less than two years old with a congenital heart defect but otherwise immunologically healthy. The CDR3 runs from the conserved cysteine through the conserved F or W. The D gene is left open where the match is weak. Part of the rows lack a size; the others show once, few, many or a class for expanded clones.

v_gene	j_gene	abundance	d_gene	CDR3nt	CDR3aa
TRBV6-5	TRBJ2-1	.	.	TGTGCCTGCCAGCGGAAGGGCCCGCACAATGAGCAGTTCTTC	CACQRKGPHNEQFF
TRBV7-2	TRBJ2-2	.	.	TGTGCCAGCAGCCCATGGAGGGAAACCGGGGAGCTGTTTTTT	CASSPWRETGELFF
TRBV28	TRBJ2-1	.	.	TGTGCCAGCAGTCTATCGGGGTTAACTGAGCAGTTCTTC	CASSLSGLTEQFF
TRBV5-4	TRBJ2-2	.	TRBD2	TGTGCCAGCAGCTTGGGGTTAGCGGGATTCAACACCGGGGAGCTGTTTTTT	CASSLGLAGFNTGELFF
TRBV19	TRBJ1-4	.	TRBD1	TGTGCCAGTAGTATACCGGACAGGGGGCGCCTACATGGTAATGAAAAACTGTTTTTT	CASSIPDRGRLHGNEKLFF
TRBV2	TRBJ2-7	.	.	TGTGCCAGCAGTGAAATTCGTTCCGGGAGAGAGCAGTACTTC	CASSEIRSGREQYF
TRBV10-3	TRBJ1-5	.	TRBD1	TGTGCCACCGGACAGGCGGGCAATCAGCCCCAGCATTTT	CATGQAGNQPQHF
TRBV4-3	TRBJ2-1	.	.	TGCGCCAGCAGCCAAGACAGGACCGATCGCTACAATGAGCAGTTCTTC	CASSQDRTDRYNEQFF
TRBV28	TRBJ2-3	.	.	TGTGCCAGCAGTGAACCCGCAGGGGCGCGGACAGATACGCAGTATTTT	CASSEPAGARTDTQYF
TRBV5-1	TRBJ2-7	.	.	TGCGCCAGCAGCTTCCCAGGTTCCTACGAGCAGTACTTC	CASSFPGSYEQYF
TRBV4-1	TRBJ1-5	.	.	TGCGCCAGCAGCCAAGCCGGGGGTGATCAGCCCCAGCATTTT	CASSQAGGDQPQHF
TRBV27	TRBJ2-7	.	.	TGTGCCAGCAGTACCGGACAGAGATTATCCTACGAGCAGTACTTC	CASSTGQRLSYEQYF
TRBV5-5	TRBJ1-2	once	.	TGTGCCAGCAGCTTGTGGGAGGGCTATGGCTACACCTTC	CASSLWEGYGYTF
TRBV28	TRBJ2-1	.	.	TGTGCCAGCAGTCTAGGGGGGGCCAGAGGCAATGAGCAGTTCTTC	CASSLGGARGNEQFF
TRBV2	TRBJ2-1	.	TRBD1	TGTGCCAGCGGACCGGGACAGGACAATGAGCAGTTCTTC	CASGPGQDNEQFF
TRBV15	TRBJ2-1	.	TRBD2	TGTGCCACCAGCAGAGATCGGAGACTAGCGGTGGCCTACAATGAGCAGTTCTTC	CATSRDRRLAVAYNEQFF
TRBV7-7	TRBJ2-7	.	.	TGTGCTAGCAGCCCCGGGACACTGGATACCTACGAGCAGTACTTC	CASSPGTLDTYEQYF
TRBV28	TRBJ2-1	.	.	TGTGCCAGCAGTTTTGAGGGGTTGGACAATGAGCAGTTCTTC	CASSFEGLDNEQFF
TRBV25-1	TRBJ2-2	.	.	TGTGCCAGCAGTGACCCCGACAACACCGGGGAGCTGTTTTTT	CASSDPDNTGELFF
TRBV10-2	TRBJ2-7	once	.	TGCGCCAGCAGTGACCCCGGGGGCTGGCAGTACTTC	CASSDPGGWQYF
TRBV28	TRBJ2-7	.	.	TGTGCCAGCAGTCCCGATTTCTACGAGCAGTACTTC	CASSPDFYEQYF
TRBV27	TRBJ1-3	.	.	TGTGCCAGCAGTTTTCAGCAGACTGGAAACACCATATATTTT	CASSFQQTGNTIYF
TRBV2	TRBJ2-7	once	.	TGTGCCAGCAGGGGTCGGACCCCTGGAGAGCAGTACTTC	CASRGRTPGEQYF
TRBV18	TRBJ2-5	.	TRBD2	TGTGCCACCTCGACCCTGAGCGGGAACCAAGAGACCCAGTACTTC	CATSTLSGNQETQYF
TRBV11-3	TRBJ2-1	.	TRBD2	TGTGCCAGCAGCTTAAATGGCGACGGGAGGCGGGATGAGCAGTTCTTC	CASSLNGDGRRDEQFF
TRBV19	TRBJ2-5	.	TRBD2	TGTGCCAGTAGTCCACTACTAGCGGGAGTGAGCGAGACCCAGTACTTC	CASSPLLAGVSETQYF
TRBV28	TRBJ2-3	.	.	TGTGCCAGTACCAGGACCGGGCCAGATACGCAGTATTTT	CASTRTGPDTQYF
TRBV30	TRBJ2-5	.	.	TGTGCCTGGAGTGCGGGGGAGACCCAGTACTTC	CAWSAGETQYF
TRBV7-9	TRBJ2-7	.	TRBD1	TGTGCCAGCAGCCGCGACAGGGCGGTGGACGAGCAGTACTTC	CASSRDRAVDEQYF
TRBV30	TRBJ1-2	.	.	TGTGCCTGGAGGGCGTCCAGGGGCCTCTTTGGCTACACCTTC	CAWRASRGLFGYTF
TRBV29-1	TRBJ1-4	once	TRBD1	TGCAGCCCTGGGAGGGGGCGGATTAATGAAAAACTGTTTTTT	CSPGRGRINEKLFF
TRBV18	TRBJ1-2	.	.	TGTGCCAGCTCACCGGGTGGACGGGCCCTATTTGGCTACACCTTC	CASSPGGRALFGYTF
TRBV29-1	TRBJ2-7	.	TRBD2	TGCAGCGTTGGAGCGGGACTAGCGGGAGGGCCGTACGAGCAGTACTTC	CSVGAGLAGGPYEQYF
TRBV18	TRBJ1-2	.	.	TGTGCCAGCTCGGAGTGGACGGACTTCTATGGCTACACCTTC	CASSEWTDFYGYTF
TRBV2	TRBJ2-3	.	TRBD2	TGTGCCAGCAGTAGGCTAGCGGGAGGCGGAGATACGCAGTATTTT	CASSRLAGGGDTQYF
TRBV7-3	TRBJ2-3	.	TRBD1	TGTGCCAGCAGCTTGTGGGACAGCGATACGCAGTATTTT	CASSLWDSDTQYF
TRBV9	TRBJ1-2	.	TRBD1	TGTGCCAGCAGCGTAGGAACAGGGGGCGCCGGCTACACCTTC	CASSVGTGGAGYTF
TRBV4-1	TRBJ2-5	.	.	TGCGCCAGCAGCCAAGGAATAGCGGCTTACCAAGAGACCCAGTACTTC	CASSQGIAAYQETQYF
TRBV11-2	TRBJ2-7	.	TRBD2	TGTGCCAGCAACGGGAGGGTCGACGAGCAGTACTTC	CASNGRVDEQYF
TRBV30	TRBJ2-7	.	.	TGTGCCTGGAGTCGTGGACAGAGCTCCTACGAGCAGTACTTC	CAWSRGQSSYEQYF
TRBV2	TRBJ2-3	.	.	TGTGCCAGCAGTGCGGTTCAGGGGACTAGCACAGATACGCAGTATTTT	CASSAVQGTSTDTQYF
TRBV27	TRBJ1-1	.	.	TGTGCCAGCAGTCCTCTAACCGGGACGGATAACACTGAAGCTTTCTTT	CASSPLTGTDNTEAFF